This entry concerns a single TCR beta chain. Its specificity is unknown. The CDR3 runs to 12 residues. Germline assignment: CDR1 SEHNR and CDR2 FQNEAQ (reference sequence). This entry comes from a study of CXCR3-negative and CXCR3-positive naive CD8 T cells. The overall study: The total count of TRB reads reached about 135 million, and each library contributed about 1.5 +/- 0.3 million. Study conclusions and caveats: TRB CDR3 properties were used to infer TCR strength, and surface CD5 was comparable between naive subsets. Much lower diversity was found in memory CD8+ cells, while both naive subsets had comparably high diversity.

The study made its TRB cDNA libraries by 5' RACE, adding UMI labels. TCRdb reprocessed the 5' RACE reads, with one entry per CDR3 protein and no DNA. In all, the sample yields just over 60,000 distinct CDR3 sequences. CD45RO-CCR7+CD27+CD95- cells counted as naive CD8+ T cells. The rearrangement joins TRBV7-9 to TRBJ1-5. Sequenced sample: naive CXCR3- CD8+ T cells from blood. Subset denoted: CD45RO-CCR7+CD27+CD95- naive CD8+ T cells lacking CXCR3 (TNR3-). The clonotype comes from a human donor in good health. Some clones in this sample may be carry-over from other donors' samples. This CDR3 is CASSFEDQPQHF.